Presented here are 30 T cell receptor beta chains from one specimen sequenced in a study of CD8+ T cells in alopecia areata. Treatment described: oral pan-JAK inhibitor, 5-10 mg twice daily. Extracted from the samples, RNA was reverse transcribed into cDNA to serve as the sequencing template. This table comes from immunoSEQ multiplex PCR, and its TCRdb copy is limited to in-frame clones, with some not included. The table has 190,000 or so clones, about 60% seen once. The material was CD8+ T cells sorted from blood, obtained at week 24, from a patient treated with tofacitinib. These receptors were taken from a human donor with alopecia areata.

This clone was counted only a few times. This chain joins TRBV5-6 and TRBJ2-7; tentatively, D is TRBD2 (6 bases). Trimming took 2 bases from V and 4 from J, leaving 13 bases between them. There are 14 residues in the CDR3. Germline V gene data show CDR1 as SGHDT and CDR2 as YYEEEE. As DNA, the CDR3 is TGTGCCAGCAGCTTTGGAACCCGGGGGTACGAGCAGTACTTC. Translating it yields CASSFGTRGYEQYF.

This clone was counted a single time. This same CDR3 is encoded by further DNA sequences in the sample. As DNA, the CDR3 is TGCAGTGCTAGCGACTACACTGAAGCTTTCTTT. Protein: CSASDYTEAFF. The V call is TRBV20-1, the J call TRBJ1-1; no definite D call. Trimming cost V 3 bases and J 3 bases, with 5 bases left between them. The CDR3 consists of 11 residues. Germline lookup yields CDR1 DFQATT and CDR2 SNEGSKA (reference sequence).

DNA of the CDR3: TGTGCCAGCAGCGGACGGCTCAAGGGGAACACCGGGGAGCTGTTTTTT. Amino acids: CASSGRLKGNTGELFF. This chain uses TRBV9 with TRBJ2-2; D is uncertain. The CDR3 consists of 16 residues. V lost 3 bases, J lost 1 base, and 13 bases lay in between. Germline V gene data show CDR1 as SGDLS and CDR2 as YYNGEE.

The V call is TRBV9, the J call TRBJ1-1; the match to TRBD1 covers 8 bases. Germline-derived CDR1 and CDR2 are SGDLS and YYNGEE. The CDR3 has 15 residues. J was trimmed by 7 bases and V by 3 bases; bases with no gene match: 11. The chain's CDR3 is CASSGRQGLMGEAFF. CDR3 nucleotide sequence: TGTGCCAGCAGCGGAAGACAGGGGCTTATGGGTGAAGCTTTCTTT.

V is TRBV27 and J is TRBJ2-5; a possible D gene is TRBD1 (6 bases). The ends were cut back, 4 bases at V and 4 bases at J, with 13 bases in the middle. The CDR3 sequence is 14 residues long. Germline values: CDR1 MNHEY, CDR2 SMNVEV (reference sequence). Here the CDR3 reads CASSSTQGAETQYF. For the CDR3, the DNA is TGTGCCAGCAGTTCAACACAGGGAGCAGAGACCCAGTACTTC.

The rearrangement joins TRBV5-6 to TRBJ2-5; possibly TRBD1 or TRBD2 for D (5 bases each). Trimming shortened V by 4 bases and J by 3 bases, and 13 bases separated the two germline ends. The CDR3 contains 14 residues. The germline V gene has CDR1 SGHDT and CDR2 YYEEEE. The CDR3 region has the DNA TGTGCCAGCAGCGCCGGGACGGAAGAAGAGACCCAGTACTTC. Translation: CASSAGTEEETQYF.

This clone was picked up one time. The chain is built from TRBV2 and TRBJ2-5, with TRBD1 matching over 10 bases. The J segment lost 4 bases and the V segment lost 7 bases, leaving 9 bases of the junction unmatched. The germline V gene has CDR1 SNHLY and CDR2 FYNNEI. The CDR3 loop spans 15 amino acids. The DNA for the CDR3 is TGTGCCAGCACCAGGACAGGGGGTCATGTAGAGACCCAGTACTTC. Translating gives CASTRTGGHVETQYF. The variable domain in full, completed from reference TRBV2 and TRBJ2-5, reads EPEVTQTPSHQVTQMGQEVILRCVPISNHLYFYWYRQILGQKVEFLVSFYNNEISEKSEIFDDQFSVERPDGSNFTLKIRSTKLEDSAMYFCASTRTGGHVETQYFGPGTRLLVL.

This chain uses TRBV4-1 with TRBJ1-4; D is undetermined. Germline V gives CDR1 MGHRA, CDR2 YSYEKL. Deletions cut 0 bases from V and 4 bases from J, with 12 bases between. This CDR3 has 16 amino acids. The DNA for the CDR3 is TGCGCCAGCAGCCAAGATACCGGCAGGCTTAATGAAAAACTGTTTTTT. The encoded protein is CASSQDTGRLNEKLFF.

This chain uses TRBV4-1 with TRBJ2-2; 9 positions match TRBD2. Germline-derived CDR1 and CDR2 are MGHRA and YSYEKL. V dropped 4 bases and J dropped 6; count of bases not matched to a gene: 12. The CDR3 has 17 residues. In DNA, the CDR3 is TGCGCCAGCAGCCCGTCCCCCCCGGGACTAGCAGCCGGGGAGCTGTTTTTT. Its protein product is CASSPSPPGLAAGELFF.

The rearrangement uses TRBV7-6 and TRBJ1-6; maybe TRBD1 (5 bases). Germline CDR1 is SGHVS and CDR2 is FNYEAQ. Trimming shortened V by 2 bases and J by 5 bases, and 7 bases separated the two germline ends. This CDR3 contains 14 residues. CDR3 region: CASSLTRDNSPLHF. The CDR3 DNA reads as TGTGCCAGCAGCTTAACCAGGGATAATTCACCCCTCCACTTT.

V usage is TRBV27 and J usage is TRBJ1-1; D is possibly TRBD1 (6 bases). The CDR3 totals 14 residues. Trimming removed 5 bases from V and 4 bases from J, with 14 bases in between. Germline lookup yields CDR1 MNHEY and CDR2 SMNVEV (reference sequence). The CDR3 is CASSHQTGITEAFF. CDR3 DNA sequence: TGTGCCAGCAGTCACCAAACAGGGATCACTGAAGCTTTCTTT.

V is TRBV6-1 and J is TRBJ1-1; 7 positions agree with TRBD1. The length of the CDR3 is 13 residues. Germline V gene lookup returns CDR1 MNHNS and CDR2 SASEGT. V shed 9 bases, J shed 3 bases, and the junction held 7 bases outside the gene matches. The CDR3: CASFRGGYTEAFF. CDR3 DNA sequence: TGTGCCAGTTTCAGGGGGGGGTACACTGAAGCTTTCTTT.

J is TRBJ2-3 and V is TRBV7-9, with a possible D match to TRBD2 (7 bases). Deletions cut 5 bases from V and 10 bases from J, with 13 bases between. Germline CDR1 is SEHNR and CDR2 is FQNEAQ (reference sequence). CDR3 length: 12 residues. The CDR3 reads CASSGGGGAQYF. CDR3 bases: TGTGCCAGCAGCGGAGGCGGGGGCGCGCAGTATTTT.

V is TRBV27 and J is TRBJ2-3; 7 positions match TRBD1. CDR3 length: 15 amino acids. With V trimmed by 7 bases and J by 0 bases, 7 bases remained unmatched. Looked up from germline, CDR1 is MNHEY and CDR2 is SMNVEV (reference sequence). CDR3: CASTPGTASTDTQYF. The CDR3 nucleotides are TGTGCCAGCACCCCCGGGACAGCTAGCACAGATACGCAGTATTTT.

This rearrangement joins TRBV13 to TRBJ1-2; D is ambiguous. This CDR3 contains 14 residues. Trimming removed 3 bases from V and 5 bases from J, with 13 bases in between. The germline V gene encodes CDR1 PRHDT and CDR2 FYEKMQ (reference sequence). The CDR3 loop reads CASSFGSLGYGYTF. Here the CDR3 DNA reads TGTGCCAGCAGCTTTGGCAGCCTGGGGTATGGCTACACCTTC.

The V call is TRBV30, the J call TRBJ2-1; possibly TRBD2 for D (5 bases). V was shortened by 1 base and J by 2 bases, with 12 bases between the two germline ends. CDR1 is GTSNPN and CDR2 is SVGIG in the germline V gene (reference sequence). The CDR3 spans 15 residues. CDR3 amino acids: CAWSGAQRPYNEQFF. DNA for the CDR3: TGTGCCTGGAGTGGGGCCCAGCGGCCCTACAATGAGCAGTTCTTC.

Turning to this clone: The germline gene is not matched at one end of the junction; a read error may be the cause. The V call is TRBV5-1, the J call TRBJ2-7; TRBD1 might be the D (6 bases). The CDR3 contains 15 residues. CDR1 and CDR2 (germline): SGHRS, YFSETQ. The CDR3 DNA follows: TGCGCCAGCAGATTGGACAGCCCAGCCCACTACGAGCAGTACTTC. The encoded protein is CASRLDSPAHYEQYF.

The chain couples TRBV5-6 to TRBJ2-1, with TRBD1 as a possible D gene (5 bases). This CDR3 spans 13 amino acids. The germline V gene has CDR1 SGHDT and CDR2 YYEEEE. Trimming left V 5 bases short and J 4 bases short, with 10 bases between. In DNA, the CDR3 is TGTGCCAGCAGGAAGACAGAGTACAATGAGCAGTTCTTC. Its protein is CASRKTEYNEQFF.

The J gene is TRBJ1-2, the V gene TRBV5-1, with no clear D. V gave up 1 base and J gave up 8 bases, with 12 bases separating them. The CDR3 is 13 residues long. The germline gives CDR1 SGHRS, CDR2 YFSETQ. The CDR3, as DNA: TGCGCCAGCAGCTTGAGCCTACCTCTGGGCTACACCTTC. This codes for CASSLSLPLGYTF.

The V gene is TRBV6-6, the J gene TRBJ2-2; a possible D gene is TRBD1 (6 bases). Germline loops: CDR1 MNHNY, CDR2 SVGAGI (reference sequence). This CDR3 contains 16 residues. V lost 2 bases and J lost 4, with 14 bases in between. The DNA for the CDR3 is TGTGCCAGCAGTTACGGACGAACAGGGCGCACCGGGGAGCTGTTTTTT. Amino acid sequence: CASSYGRTGRTGELFF.

The chain carries TRBV7-9 and TRBJ1-2, with D uncertain. The CDR3 has 14 residues. Per germline, CDR1 SEHNR and CDR2 FQNEAQ (reference sequence). V lost 0 bases and J 0 bases, leaving 5 bases between the germline ends. Here the CDR3 DNA reads TGTGCCAGCAGCTTAGCAGCCACTAACTATGGCTACACCTTC. It codes for CASSLAATNYGYTF.

V and J are TRBV29-1 and TRBJ2-1; D is unclear. The germline gives CDR1 SQVTM, CDR2 ANQGSEA. V dropped 2 bases and J dropped 7 bases, with 9 bases sitting between them. The CDR3 contains 12 residues. The CDR3 nucleotides read TGCAGCGTTGAATGGAGAGGTAATGAGCAGTTCTTC. Translating gives CSVEWRGNEQFF.

The rearrangement joins TRBV25-1 to TRBJ1-2, with a tentative D call TRBD1 (5 bases). There are 12 residues in the CDR3. V lost 10 bases to trimming and J lost 6 bases, with 15 bases between them. Germline V gene lookup returns CDR1 MGHDK and CDR2 SYGVNS. CDR3 nucleotides: TGTGCCACCGGTCGGGGGGTACATGGCTACACCTTC. This encodes CATGRGVHGYTF.

V usage is TRBV7-2 and J usage is TRBJ2-5, with D uncertain. The CDR3 contains 15 residues. The V end lost 1 base, the J end lost 0 bases, and 9 bases lay between the germline ends. Germline V lookup: CDR1 SGHTA, CDR2 FQGNSA. DNA of the CDR3: TGTGCCAGCAGCTTAGTAGGGAACCACCAAGAGACCCAGTACTTC. This gives the protein CASSLVGNHQETQYF.

This sequence joins TRBV13 and TRBJ2-3; D is possibly TRBD1 or TRBD2 (5 bases each). Per germline, CDR1 PRHDT and CDR2 FYEKMQ (reference sequence). The CDR3 sequence is 15 residues long. The germline V and J ends were trimmed by 3 bases and 5 bases, with 15 bases remaining between them. The CDR3 protein is CASSFLDFQGDTQYF. CDR3 DNA sequence: TGTGCCAGCAGCTTCCTGGACTTCCAGGGAGATACGCAGTATTTT.

V and J are TRBV2 and TRBJ2-1; possibly TRBD2 for D (6 bases). This CDR3 is 13 amino acids long. V was trimmed by 3 bases and J by 6 bases, leaving 9 bases between them. CDR1 and CDR2 from the germline V gene are SNHLY and FYNNEI. In DNA form, the CDR3 reads TGTGCCAGCAGTGAGGGGAGGCCCAATGAGCAGTTCTTC. Encoded protein: CASSEGRPNEQFF.

In this sample, this clone turned up a few times. The V call is TRBV27, the J call TRBJ2-1; 9 bases match TRBD2. Germline CDR1 is MNHEY and CDR2 is SMNVEV (reference sequence). V trimming: 3 bases; J trimming: 0 bases; junction bases outside the gene matches: 9. The length of the CDR3 is 18 residues. CDR3 coding DNA: TGTGCCAGCAGTTTGATACGTGCGGGGGGGATCTCCTACAATGAGCAGTTCTTC. It codes for CASSLIRAGGISYNEQFF.

This chain links TRBV27 with TRBJ1-1; the match to TRBD1 covers 8 bases. With 4 bases clipped from V and 4 bases from J, the junction kept 5 bases outside the gene matches. CDR1 is MNHEY, CDR2 SMNVEV, per germline (reference sequence). This CDR3 is 14 amino acids long. The CDR3 sequence: CASSWGTGGTEAFF. The CDR3, as DNA: TGTGCCAGCAGTTGGGGCACAGGGGGCACTGAAGCTTTCTTT.

V is TRBV30 and J is TRBJ1-2; TRBD1 is a possible D gene (6 bases). V lost 1 base and J lost 7, with 13 bases in between. The CDR3 covers 13 residues. Germline V CDR1 and CDR2: GTSNPN, SVGIG (reference sequence). CDR3 nucleotide sequence: TGTGCCTGGAGTGCGGGACATATTCCTGGCTACACCTTC. Its translation: CAWSAGHIPGYTF. Filled out from reference TRBV30 and TRBJ1-2, the complete variable domain reads SQTIHQWPATLVQPVGSPLSLECTVEGTSNPNLYWYRQAAGRGLQLLFYSVGIGQISSEVPQNLSASRPQDRQFILSSKKLLLSDSGFYLCAWSAGHIPGYTFGSGTRLTVV.

The CDR3 protein is CATYRGFSYEQYF. The CDR3 DNA is TGTGCCACCTACAGGGGTTTTTCCTACGAGCAGTACTTC. V gene TRBV2 combines with J gene TRBJ2-7, with 7 bases matching TRBD1. CDR1 and CDR2 from the germline V gene are SNHLY and FYNNEI. V was clipped by 10 bases and J by 1 base; unmatched bases: 7. There are 13 residues in the CDR3.